Shown below are 27 T cell receptor beta chains from a single sample sequenced in a study of response to subunit inactivated influenza vaccine. TCRdb itself ran the RT-PCR reads through MiXCR, one entry per CDR3 protein. This table has some 160,000 distinct CDR3 sequences, under 13% appearing once. The sequencing used non-naive T cells sorted from PBMCs, collected about 40 days after vaccination. These receptors were collected from a man in his fifties who received an inactivated influenza vaccine.

The rearrangement links TRBV11-1 to TRBJ2-1; TRBD2 is a possible D gene (6 bases). The germline V gene has CDR1 SGHAT and CDR2 FQDESV (reference sequence). The ends were cut back, 3 bases at V and 7 bases at J, with 7 bases in the middle. This CDR3 is 12 amino acids long. The CDR3: CASSLGLNEQFF. In DNA form, the CDR3 reads TGTGCCAGCAGCTTGGGACTGAATGAGCAGTTCTTC.

This clonotype occurred many times. V gene TRBV29-1 combines with J gene TRBJ2-5, with D unclear. Per germline, CDR1 SQVTM and CDR2 ANQGSEA. The CDR3 loop spans 13 amino acids. V was trimmed by 4 bases and J by 1 base, leaving 10 bases between them. This CDR3 is CSVARAIQETQYF. The CDR3, as DNA: TGCAGCGTTGCTAGGGCGATCCAAGAGACCCAGTACTTC.

The chain uses TRBV6-2 or TRBV6-3 and TRBJ1-5, with D maybe TRBD1 (5 bases). The CDR3 is 15 amino acids. Deletions cut 5 bases from V and 6 bases from J, with 17 bases between. In germline, CDR1 is MNHEY, CDR2 SVGEGT. The CDR3 coding sequence is TGTGCCAGCAGTCCCGAAATCGGGGGTGCTCAGCCCCAGCATTTT. This gives the protein CASSPEIGGAQPQHF.

The genes are TRBV20-1 and TRBJ2-2; D perhaps matches TRBD2 (6 bases). Trimming cost V 4 bases and J 4 bases, with 10 bases left between them. The germline V gene encodes CDR1 DFQATT and CDR2 SNEGSKA (reference sequence). The CDR3 runs 13 residues. In DNA, the CDR3 is TGCAGTGCTATATTGACTAGCACCGGGGAGCTGTTTTTT. Its translation: CSAILTSTGELFF.

This clonotype was seen ten or more times. V gene TRBV11-2 combines with J gene TRBJ2-5, with D possibly being TRBD2 (5 bases). Trimming stripped 6 bases from V and 4 bases from J, with 15 bases between. The CDR3 is 14 residues long. Germline CDR1 is SGHAT and CDR2 is FQNNGV. CDR3 nucleotide sequence: TGTGCCAGCAGTCCTCTGGGAGTAGGAGAGACCCAGTACTTC. It encodes CASSPLGVGETQYF. Supplemented by reference TRBV11-2 and TRBJ2-5, the full variable domain reads EAGVAQSPRYKIIEKRQSVAFWCNPISGHATLYWYQQILGQGPKLLIQFQNNGVVDDSQLPKDRFSAERLKGVDSTLKIQPAKLEDSAVYLCASSPLGVGETQYFGPGTRLLVL.

In DNA, the CDR3 is TGTGCCAGCAGTCTGACAGGGACCACAGATACGCAGTATTTT. Encoded protein: CASSLTGTTDTQYF. The chain employs TRBV12-3 or TRBV12-4 and TRBJ2-3, with TRBD1 matching 7 bases. With 5 bases clipped from V and 2 bases from J, the junction kept 4 bases outside the gene matches. CDR3 length: 14 amino acids.

This clonotype was recorded at least ten times. The chain has TRBV11-2 and TRBJ2-1; TRBD1 aligns across 10 bases. Germline V CDR1 and CDR2: SGHAT, FQNNGV. V lost 4 bases and J lost 9; bases outside the gene matches: 6. The CDR3 totals 14 residues. The CDR3: CASSWDRGSGEQFF. The CDR3 nucleotides are TGTGCCAGCAGCTGGGACAGGGGTTCAGGTGAGCAGTTCTTC.

In its sample, this clonotype was seen a few times. V is TRBV19 and J is TRBJ2-2; D is perhaps TRBD1 or TRBD2 (5 bases each). This CDR3 has 14 residues. V lost 9 bases, J lost 1 base, and 12 bases lay in between. The germline CDR1 and CDR2 sequences are LNHDA and SQIVND (reference sequence). The DNA of the CDR3 is TGTGCCAGCAGATGGGGGAGGAACACCGGGGAGCTGTTTTTT. It codes for CASRWGRNTGELFF.

This clonotype was observed many times. The chain recombines TRBV5-1 with TRBJ2-7; TRBD2 agrees at 8 bases. The length of the CDR3 is 13 residues. V lost 3 bases and J lost 4; bases outside the gene matches: 3. CDR1 and CDR2 (germline): SGHRS, YFSETQ. CDR3: CASSSTSDYEQYF. CDR3 DNA: TGCGCCAGCAGCTCGACTAGCGATTACGAGCAGTACTTC.

Here the CDR3 reads CSASAGGFYNEQFF. CDR3 sequence (DNA): TGCAGTGCTAGTGCGGGGGGATTTTACAATGAGCAGTTCTTC. The chain has TRBV20-1 and TRBJ2-1, with TRBD2 matching 8 bases. J gave up 4 bases and V 3 bases, and 5 bases lay outside the gene matches. Germline-derived CDR1 and CDR2 are DFQATT and SNEGSKA (reference sequence). CDR3 length: 14 residues.

The table lists this clonotype with many counts. The V call is TRBV12-3 or TRBV12-4, the J call TRBJ1-1; weak D call: TRBD1 (5 bases). The CDR3 runs to 13 residues. The V and J ends lost 6 bases and 7 bases respectively, with 15 bases between them. CDR3 residues: CASSRRQSREAFF. As DNA, the CDR3 is TGTGCCAGCAGCCGACGACAGTCCCGTGAAGCTTTCTTT.

J is TRBJ2-7 and V is TRBV12-3 or TRBV12-4; 10 nucleotides match TRBD1. The J segment lost 7 bases and the V segment lost 4 bases, leaving 4 bases of the junction unmatched. This CDR3 region has 13 residues. The CDR3: CASSYDRGLEQYF. DNA of the CDR3: TGTGCCAGCAGTTACGACAGGGGGCTAGAGCAGTACTTC.

This chain joins TRBV5-1 and TRBJ2-7; 8 bases align to TRBD2. The germline V gene has CDR1 SGHRS and CDR2 YFSETQ. The CDR3 sequence is 14 residues long. With 4 bases clipped from V and 3 bases from J, the junction kept 6 bases outside the gene matches. The CDR3 DNA is TGCGCCAGCAGCCCCATCGGGACTAGCTACGAGCAGTACTTC. Its translation: CASSPIGTSYEQYF.

This clonotype was detected only a few times. This chain links TRBV7-2 with TRBJ2-7; 7 bases are a match to TRBD1. Germline lookup yields CDR1 SGHTA and CDR2 FQGNSA. The J segment lost 5 bases and the V segment lost 5 bases, leaving 9 bases of the junction unmatched. CDR3 length: 14 amino acids. CDR3 nucleotides: TGTGCCAGCAGCCTCCGACAGGGTACCAACGAGCAGTACTTC. This codes for CASSLRQGTNEQYF. The entire variable domain, with the rest obtained from reference TRBV7-2 and TRBJ2-7, is as follows: GAGVSQSPSNKVTEKGKDVELRCDPISGHTALYWYRQSLGQGLEFLIYFQGNSAPDKSGLPSDRFSAERTGGSVSTLTIQRTQQEDSAVYLCASSLRQGTNEQYFGPGTRLTVT.

This clonotype was seen a few times. This chain connects TRBV29-1 to TRBJ2-3; D ambiguous. The V gene's germline CDR1 is SQVTM and CDR2 ANQGSEA. The CDR3 is 14 residues long. With 7 bases removed from V and 0 bases from J, the gap between germline ends came to 14 bases. CDR3 bases: TGCAGCGGTACGGTAACGGCAAGCACAGATACGCAGTATTTT. It codes for CSGTVTASTDTQYF.

This clonotype was detected ten times or more. The chain is built from TRBV5-1 and TRBJ1-6; 9 bases are a match to TRBD1. Germline CDR1 and CDR2: SGHRS and YFSETQ. Losses at the gene ends were 4 bases for V and 9 bases for J; bases not matched to a gene: 8. This CDR3 has 15 amino acids. As DNA, the CDR3 is TGCGCCAGCAGCCGGACAGGGGTTAGTGGTTCACCCCTCCACTTT. The encoded protein is CASSRTGVSGSPLHF.

This clonotype was seen a few times. V usage is TRBV10-3 and J usage is TRBJ2-7, with 13 positions matching TRBD2. V dropped 5 bases and J dropped 0; count of bases not matched to a gene: 10. The length of the CDR3 is 18 residues. The V gene's germline CDR1 is ENHRY and CDR2 SYGVKD. In DNA, the CDR3 is TGTGCCATCAGTTGGACTAGCGGGAGATTGGGGTCCTCCTACGAGCAGTACTTC. Its translation is CAISWTSGRLGSSYEQYF.

This clonotype has a count of ten or more. This rearrangement joins TRBV5-1 to TRBJ2-3; 8 bases are shared with TRBD1. Germline V gives CDR1 SGHRS, CDR2 YFSETQ. V lost 4 bases and J lost 2; bases outside the gene matches: 6. The CDR3 loop spans 15 amino acids. This CDR3 is CASSRTGMITDTQYF. The CDR3 nucleotides read TGCGCCAGCAGCAGGACAGGGATGATCACAGATACGCAGTATTTT.

The sample holds a few counts of this clonotype. In DNA, the CDR3 is TGTGCCAGCAGATACGGGGGGACGAACACCGGGGAGCTGTTTTTT. Translated, it gives CASRYGGTNTGELFF. This rearrangement joins TRBV2 to TRBJ2-2; TRBD2 matches 7 bases. The V gene end was trimmed by 6 bases and the J gene end by 0 bases; junction bases not matched to a gene: 4. The CDR3 spans 15 residues. CDR1 is SNHLY and CDR2 is FYNNEI in the germline V gene.

The chain links TRBV20-1 to TRBJ1-1; 8 nucleotides line up with TRBD1. The junction had 0 bases not matched to a gene; V was cut back by 5 bases and J by 1 base. This CDR3 contains 12 residues. Germline CDR1 DFQATT, CDR2 SNEGSKA (reference sequence). The chain's CDR3 is CSAGQGNTEAFF. The CDR3 DNA follows: TGCAGTGCTGGACAGGGGAACACTGAAGCTTTCTTT.

In this sample, this clonotype turned up a few times. This rearrangement joins TRBV3-1 to TRBJ2-5, with 10 bases aligning to TRBD1. This CDR3 is built from 15 residues. Per the germline V gene, CDR1 is LGHDT and CDR2 is YNNKEL (reference sequence). V lost 5 bases, J lost 3 bases, and 6 bases stayed unmatched. The CDR3 loop reads CASSKTGTGEETQYF. In nucleotides, the CDR3 is TGTGCCAGCAGCAAAACCGGGACAGGGGAAGAGACCCAGTACTTC.

This clonotype was seen a few times. This chain joins TRBV11-3 and TRBJ2-1; D might be TRBD2 (5 bases). V lost 0 bases, J lost 3 bases, and 9 bases lay in between. The length of the CDR3 is 15 residues. The germline V gene has CDR1 SGHNT and CDR2 YENEEA. CDR3 loop: CASSLDAGHYNEQFF. The CDR3 DNA reads TGTGCCAGCAGCTTAGATGCGGGTCACTACAATGAGCAGTTCTTC. The variable domain in full, with the rest retrieved from reference TRBV11-3 and TRBJ2-1, is EAGVVQSPRYKIIEKKQPVAFWCNPISGHNTLYWYLQNLGQGPELLIRYENEEAVDDSQLPKDRFSAERLKGVDSTLKIQPAELGDSAVYLCASSLDAGHYNEQFFGPGTRLTVL.

V is TRBV4-2 and J is TRBJ2-3; D is uncertain. Trimming removed 1 base from V and 5 bases from J, with 10 bases in between. CDR1 is LGHNA, CDR2 YNFKEQ, per germline. The CDR3 runs to 14 residues. The CDR3 protein is CASSQVVERDTQYF. CDR3 bases: TGTGCCAGCAGCCAAGTCGTAGAGCGAGATACGCAGTATTTT.

This chain connects TRBV5-6 to TRBJ2-2, with a weak D call TRBD2 (6 bases). The CDR3 loop spans 15 amino acids. The V gene lost 0 bases and the J gene lost 2 bases, with 8 bases spanning the gap. CDR1 and CDR2 (germline): SGHDT, YYEEEE. The CDR3 nucleotides are TGTGCCAGCAGCTTGGTAGGACTAAACACCGGGGAGCTGTTTTTT. As protein: CASSLVGLNTGELFF.

This clonotype has a handful of counts. This chain joins TRBV20-1 and TRBJ2-6; either TRBD1 or TRBD2 may fit D (5 bases each). The ends were cut back, 0 bases at V and 2 bases at J, with 8 bases in the middle. Germline V gives CDR1 DFQATT, CDR2 SNEGSKA (reference sequence). This CDR3 is built from 15 residues. The CDR3 here is CSAREGETGANVLTF. In nucleotides, the CDR3 is TGCAGTGCTAGAGAAGGGGAGACTGGGGCCAACGTCCTGACTTTC.

This clonotype was recorded a few times. V is TRBV28 and J is TRBJ2-5; D not resolved. Germline V CDR1 and CDR2: MDHEN, SYDVKM. Trimming left V 5 bases short and J 10 bases short, with 17 bases between. This CDR3 has 13 residues. CDR3 DNA sequence: TGTGCCAGCAGTCAAGGACGTCCCAAGAACCAGTACTTC. Its translation: CASSQGRPKNQYF.

The table lists this clonotype with many counts. The V call is TRBV12-3 or TRBV12-4, the J call TRBJ2-5; 7 nucleotides line up with TRBD1. The CDR3 is made up of 14 amino acids. The V and J ends lost 1 base and 2 bases, in that order; junction bases with no gene match: 1. The CDR3 DNA is TGTGCCAGCAGTTTAGGGGGACAGCAAGAGACCCAGTACTTC. The encoded protein is CASSLGGQQETQYF.